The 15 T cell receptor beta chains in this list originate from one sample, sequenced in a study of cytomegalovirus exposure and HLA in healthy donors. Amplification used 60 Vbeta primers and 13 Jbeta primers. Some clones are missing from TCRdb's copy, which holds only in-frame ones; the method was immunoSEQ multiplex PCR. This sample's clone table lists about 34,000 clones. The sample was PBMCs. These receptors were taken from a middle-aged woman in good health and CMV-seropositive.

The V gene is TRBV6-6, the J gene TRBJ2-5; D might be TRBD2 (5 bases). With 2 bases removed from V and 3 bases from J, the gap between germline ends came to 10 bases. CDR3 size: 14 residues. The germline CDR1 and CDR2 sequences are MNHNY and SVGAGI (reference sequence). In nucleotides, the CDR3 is TGTGCCAGCAGTTACCACGGGCGGGAAGAGACCCAGTACTTC. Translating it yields CASSYHGREETQYF.

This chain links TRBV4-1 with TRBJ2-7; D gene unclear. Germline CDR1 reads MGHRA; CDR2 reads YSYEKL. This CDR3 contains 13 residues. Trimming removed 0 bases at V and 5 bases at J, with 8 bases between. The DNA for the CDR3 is TGCGCCAGCAGCCAAGATGGAGAGGACGAGCAGTACTTC. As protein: CASSQDGEDEQYF.

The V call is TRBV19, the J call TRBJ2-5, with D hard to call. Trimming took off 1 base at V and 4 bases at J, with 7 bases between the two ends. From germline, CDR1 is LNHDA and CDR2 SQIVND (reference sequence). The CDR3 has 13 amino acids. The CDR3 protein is CASSIVHRETQYF. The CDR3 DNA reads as TGTGCCAGTAGTATAGTCCACAGAGAGACCCAGTACTTC.

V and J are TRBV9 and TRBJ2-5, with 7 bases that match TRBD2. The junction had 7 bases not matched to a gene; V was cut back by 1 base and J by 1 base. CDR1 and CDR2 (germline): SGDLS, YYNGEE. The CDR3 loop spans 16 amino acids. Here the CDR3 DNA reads TGTGCCAGCAGCGTACGACCCCTAGCGGTCCAAGAGACCCAGTACTTC. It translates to CASSVRPLAVQETQYF.

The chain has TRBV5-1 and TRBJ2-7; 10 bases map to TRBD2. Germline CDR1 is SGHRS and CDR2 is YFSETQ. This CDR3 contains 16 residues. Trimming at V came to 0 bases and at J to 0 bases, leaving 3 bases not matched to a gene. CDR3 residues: CASSLDGLADSYEQYF. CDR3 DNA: TGCGCCAGCAGCTTGGATGGACTAGCGGACTCCTACGAGCAGTACTTC.

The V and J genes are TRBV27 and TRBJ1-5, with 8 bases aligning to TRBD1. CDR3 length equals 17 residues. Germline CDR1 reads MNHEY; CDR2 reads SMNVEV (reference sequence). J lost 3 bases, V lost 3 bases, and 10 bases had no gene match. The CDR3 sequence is CASSFSTGGSTNQPQHF. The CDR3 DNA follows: TGTGCCAGCAGTTTCTCAACAGGGGGATCTACCAATCAGCCCCAGCATTTT.

CDR3 region: CATQSPGGDTNYGYTF. CDR3 nucleotides: TGTGCCACCCAAAGCCCGGGGGGGGATACGAACTATGGCTACACCTTC. V and J are TRBV6-6 and TRBJ1-2; the D gene is possibly TRBD1 (5 bases). The germline V and J ends were trimmed by 10 bases and 2 bases, with 23 bases remaining between them. This CDR3 has 16 residues. Germline CDR1 and CDR2: MNHNY and SVGAGI (reference sequence).

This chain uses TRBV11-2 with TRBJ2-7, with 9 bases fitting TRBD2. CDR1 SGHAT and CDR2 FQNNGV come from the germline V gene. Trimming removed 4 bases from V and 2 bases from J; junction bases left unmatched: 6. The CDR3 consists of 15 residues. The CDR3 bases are TGTGCCAGCAGCTCCCTTAGCGGGAGAGCCTACGAGCAGTACTTC. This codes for CASSSLSGRAYEQYF.

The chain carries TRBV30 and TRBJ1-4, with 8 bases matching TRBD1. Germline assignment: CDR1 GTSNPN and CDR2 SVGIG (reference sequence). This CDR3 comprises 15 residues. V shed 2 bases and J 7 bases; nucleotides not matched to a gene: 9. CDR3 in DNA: TGTGCCTGGAGTACCGGACAGGGAGGTGTTGAAAAACTGTTTTTT. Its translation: CAWSTGQGGVEKLFF.

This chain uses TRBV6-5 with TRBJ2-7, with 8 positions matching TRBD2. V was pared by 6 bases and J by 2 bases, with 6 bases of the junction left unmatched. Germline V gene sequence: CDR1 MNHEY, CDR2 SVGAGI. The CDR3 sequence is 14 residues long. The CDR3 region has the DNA TGTGCCAGCAGCTGGACTAGCTTTGCCTACGAGCAGTACTTC. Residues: CASSWTSFAYEQYF.

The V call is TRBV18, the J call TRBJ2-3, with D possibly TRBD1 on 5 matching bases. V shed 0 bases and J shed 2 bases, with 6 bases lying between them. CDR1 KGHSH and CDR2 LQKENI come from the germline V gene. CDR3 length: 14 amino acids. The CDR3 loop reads CASSPPGDTDTQYF. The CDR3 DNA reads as TGTGCCAGCTCACCACCAGGGGACACAGATACGCAGTATTTT.

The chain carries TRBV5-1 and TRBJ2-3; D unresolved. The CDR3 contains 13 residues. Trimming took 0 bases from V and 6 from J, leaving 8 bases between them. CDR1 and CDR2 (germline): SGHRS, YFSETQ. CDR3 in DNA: TGCGCCAGCAGCTTGGAATTAGCTGATACGCAGTATTTT. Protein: CASSLELADTQYF.

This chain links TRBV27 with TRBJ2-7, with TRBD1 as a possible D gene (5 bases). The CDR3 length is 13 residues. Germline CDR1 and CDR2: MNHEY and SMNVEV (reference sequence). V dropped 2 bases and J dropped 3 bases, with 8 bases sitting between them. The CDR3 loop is CASSLRQFYEQYF. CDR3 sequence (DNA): TGTGCCAGCAGTTTAAGACAGTTCTACGAGCAGTACTTC.

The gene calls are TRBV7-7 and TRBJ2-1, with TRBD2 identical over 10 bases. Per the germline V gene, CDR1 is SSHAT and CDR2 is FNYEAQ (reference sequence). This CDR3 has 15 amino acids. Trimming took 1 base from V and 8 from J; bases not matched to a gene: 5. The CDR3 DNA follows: TGTGCCAGCAGCTTAGGACTAGCGGGTTACCATGAGCAGTTCTTC. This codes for CASSLGLAGYHEQFF.

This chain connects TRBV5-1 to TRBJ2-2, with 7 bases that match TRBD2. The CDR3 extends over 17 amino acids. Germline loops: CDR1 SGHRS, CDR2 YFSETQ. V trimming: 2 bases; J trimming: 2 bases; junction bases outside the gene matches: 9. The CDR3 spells CASSFYTGTINTGELFF. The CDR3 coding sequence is TGCGCCAGCAGCTTCTACACCGGGACTATCAACACCGGGGAGCTGTTTTTT.